Following are 16 T cell receptor beta chains from one sample sequenced in a study of T cell responses to AZD1222 COVID-19 vaccine. Generated by immunoSEQ multiplex PCR, the TCRdb table keeps only in-frame clones and is missing some. Of around 120,000 clones listed, about 79% were seen once; the top ten hold about 28%. The specimen was peripheral blood, collected 28 days after the second AZD1222 dose. The source is an adult who received the AZD1222 COVID-19 vaccine.

This clone showed up just once. The chain recombines TRBV5-1 with TRBJ2-2; 9 bases match TRBD1. V lost 1 base, J lost 4 bases, and 8 bases stayed unmatched. This CDR3 spans 17 amino acids. CDR1 is SGHRS, CDR2 YFSETQ, per germline. DNA for the CDR3: TGCGCCAGCAGCTTGCCGTCGACAGGGGGAGTCACCGGGGAGCTGTTTTTT. It codes for CASSLPSTGGVTGELFF. Full variable domain (missing parts from reference TRBV5-1 and TRBJ2-2): KAGVTQTPRYLIKTRGQQVTLSCSPISGHRSVSWYQQTPGQGLQFLFEYFSETQRNKGNFPGRFSGRQFSNSRSEMNVSTLELGDSALYLCASSLPSTGGVTGELFFGEGSRLTVL.

This clone was recorded once. CDR3 in amino acids: CASSLFPASTDTQYF. The CDR3 region has the DNA TGCGCCAGCAGCTTATTTCCCGCCAGCACAGATACGCAGTATTTT. The chain combines TRBV5-1 with TRBJ2-3; D uncertain. The CDR3 is 15 amino acids. The V gene lost 2 bases and the J gene lost 0 bases, with 10 bases spanning the gap. Germline V gene lookup returns CDR1 SGHRS and CDR2 YFSETQ.

V gene TRBV28 combines with J gene TRBJ2-7; D gene ambiguous. CDR3 length: 16 amino acids. CDR1 is MDHEN, CDR2 SYDVKM, per germline. Deletions cut 6 bases from V and 0 bases from J, with 18 bases between. This chain's CDR3 is CASRLWTGKSSYEQYF. The CDR3 DNA reads TGTGCCAGCAGACTCTGGACGGGTAAGAGCTCCTACGAGCAGTACTTC.

The V gene is TRBV18, the J gene TRBJ1-1; 12 nucleotides agree with TRBD1. Trimming at V came to 1 base and at J to 0 bases, leaving 12 bases not matched to a gene. Looked up from germline, CDR1 is KGHSH and CDR2 is LQKENI. The CDR3 contains 20 residues. In DNA, the CDR3 is TGTGCCAGCTCACCACGTTTACCGGGACAGGGGGCAAACATGAACACTGAAGCTTTCTTT. Amino acids: CASSPRLPGQGANMNTEAFF.

The chain is built from TRBV6-5 and TRBJ1-1; no clear D. The CDR3 totals 16 residues. Germline V gene sequence: CDR1 MNHEY, CDR2 SVGAGI. V lost 0 bases and J lost 1, with 12 bases in between. CDR3 sequence: CASSYSDWVRNTEAFF. The CDR3 nucleotides read TGTGCCAGCAGTTACTCAGATTGGGTGCGGAACACTGAAGCTTTCTTT.

The rearrangement uses TRBV27 and TRBJ2-1; no clear D. The length of the CDR3 is 16 residues. Germline V lookup: CDR1 MNHEY, CDR2 SMNVEV (reference sequence). V gave up 5 bases and J gave up 5 bases, with 19 bases separating them. CDR3 sequence (DNA): TGTGCCAGCAGTCCGCAGGCCCTGATGCTAAACAATGAGCAGTTCTTC. Translating it yields CASSPQALMLNNEQFF.

The chain recombines TRBV7-2 with TRBJ2-7; a possible D gene is TRBD2 (5 bases). The germline V gene has CDR1 SGHTA and CDR2 FQGNSA. V dropped 3 bases and J dropped 1 base, with 7 bases sitting between them. This CDR3 contains 13 residues. CDR3 sequence reads: CASSLRVSYEQYF. CDR3 in DNA: TGTGCCAGCAGCTTGAGGGTATCCTACGAGCAGTACTTC.

The chain combines TRBV19 with TRBJ1-5; D uncertain. Germline CDR1 LNHDA, CDR2 SQIVND (reference sequence). V was shortened by 3 bases and J by 0 bases, with 15 bases between the two germline ends. The CDR3 covers 17 residues. CDR3 nucleotide sequence: TGTGCCAGTAGTATTTCTTTCCGACCCATTAGCAATCAGCCCCAGCATTTT. This codes for CASSISFRPISNQPQHF.

The J gene is TRBJ2-7, the V gene TRBV6-6; 12 positions match TRBD2. Losses at the gene ends were 4 bases for V and 1 base for J; bases not matched to a gene: 2. There are 15 residues in the CDR3. Germline V gene lookup returns CDR1 MNHNY and CDR2 SVGAGI (reference sequence). CDR3 nucleotides: TGTGCCAGCAGTTTTACTAGCGGGGGGTCCTACGAGCAGTACTTC. Translation gives CASSFTSGGSYEQYF.

The V and J genes are TRBV28 and TRBJ1-2; the D is unclear. The CDR3 contains 13 residues. Between the trimmed V and J ends, which lost 3 bases and 8 bases, there was a span of 13 bases. Germline loops: CDR1 MDHEN, CDR2 SYDVKM. CDR3 protein: CASSLSRASGYTF. The CDR3 DNA reads as TGTGCCAGCAGTTTGTCCCGGGCGTCCGGCTACACCTTC.

The gene calls are TRBV27 and TRBJ1-2, with D possibly matching TRBD1 (6 bases). V was pared by 2 bases and J by 2 bases, with 15 bases between. Germline CDR1 MNHEY, CDR2 SMNVEV (reference sequence). This CDR3 comprises 16 residues. The DNA of the CDR3 is TGTGCCAGCAGTTTAGGGGCAGGGGCGACGAACTATGGCTACACCTTC. Its translation is CASSLGAGATNYGYTF.

This clone has just a few counts. This chain joins TRBV3-1 (or the pseudogene TRBV3-2) and TRBJ1-1; D is unclear. Germline V gives CDR1 LGHDT, CDR2 YNNKEL (reference sequence). V was trimmed by 3 bases and J by 12 bases, leaving 11 bases between them. The CDR3 loop spans 11 amino acids. The CDR3 region has the DNA TGTGCCAGCAGCCAGGGCAGGAGGCCTTTCTTT. Residues: CASSQGRRPFF.

This sequence joins TRBV4-3 and TRBJ1-5; D not resolved. The germline V gene has CDR1 LGHNA and CDR2 YSLEER. V lost 1 base and J 7 bases, leaving 8 bases between the germline ends. This CDR3 comprises 13 residues. This CDR3 is CASSQVGSQPQHF. The DNA for the CDR3 is TGCGCCAGCAGCCAAGTAGGGAGCCAGCCCCAGCATTTT.

This rearrangement joins TRBV5-1 to TRBJ1-1; D remains unclear. This CDR3 comprises 12 residues. The V end was cut by 7 bases, the J end by 5 bases, with 12 bases between. CDR1 is SGHRS, CDR2 YFSETQ, per germline. The DNA for the CDR3 is TGCGCCAGCGGTGACCCGGTTACTGAAGCTTTCTTT. Amino acids: CASGDPVTEAFF.

This clone was seen once. The V call is TRBV3-1 (or the pseudogene TRBV3-2), the J call TRBJ1-2, with D hard to call. Germline V CDR1 and CDR2: LGHDT, YNNKEL (reference sequence). This CDR3 spans 13 amino acids. V lost 4 bases, J lost 4 bases, and 10 bases lay in between. The CDR3 DNA reads TGTGCCAGCAGCCGTTCAGAGGGCTATGGCTACACCTTC. Its protein product is CASSRSEGYGYTF.

This rearrangement joins TRBV9 to TRBJ2-1; D perhaps matches TRBD2 (6 bases). The germline gives CDR1 SGDLS, CDR2 YYNGEE. V was shortened by 4 bases and J by 9 bases, with 23 bases between the two germline ends. The CDR3 is 16 amino acids. The CDR3 sequence is CASSTHIGTLNGEQFF. As DNA, the CDR3 is TGTGCCAGCAGCACACATATCGGGACTCTGAACGGTGAGCAGTTCTTC.